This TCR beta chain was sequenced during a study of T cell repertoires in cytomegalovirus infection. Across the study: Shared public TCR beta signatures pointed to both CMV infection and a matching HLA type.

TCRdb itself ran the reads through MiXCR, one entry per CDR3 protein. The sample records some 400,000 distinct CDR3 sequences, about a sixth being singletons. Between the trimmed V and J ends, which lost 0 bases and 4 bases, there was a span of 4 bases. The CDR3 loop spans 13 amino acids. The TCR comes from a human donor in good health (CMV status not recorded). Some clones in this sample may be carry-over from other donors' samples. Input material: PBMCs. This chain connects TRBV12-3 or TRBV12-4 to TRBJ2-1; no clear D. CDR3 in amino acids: CASSLACYNEQFF. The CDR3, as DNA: TGTGCCAGCAGTTTAGCTTGTTACAATGAGCAGTTCTTC.